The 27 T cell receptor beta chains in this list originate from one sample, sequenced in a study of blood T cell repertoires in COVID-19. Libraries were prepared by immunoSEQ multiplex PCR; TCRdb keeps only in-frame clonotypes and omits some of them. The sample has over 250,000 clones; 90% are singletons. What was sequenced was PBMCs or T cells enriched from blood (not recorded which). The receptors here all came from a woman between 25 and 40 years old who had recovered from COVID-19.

This CDR3 reads CASSGLAANTGELFF. CDR3 in DNA: TGTGCCAGCAGTGGACTAGCGGCTAACACCGGGGAGCTGTTTTTT. The chain joins TRBV2 to TRBJ2-2; 9 bases line up with TRBD2. V trimming: 4 bases; J trimming: 2 bases; junction bases outside the gene matches: 2. The germline CDR1 and CDR2 sequences are SNHLY and FYNNEI. This CDR3 has 15 residues.

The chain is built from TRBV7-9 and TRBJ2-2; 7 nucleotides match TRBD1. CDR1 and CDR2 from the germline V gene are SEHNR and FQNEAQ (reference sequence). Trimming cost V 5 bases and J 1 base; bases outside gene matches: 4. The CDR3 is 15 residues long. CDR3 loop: CASSSRQGNTGELFF. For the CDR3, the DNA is TGTGCCAGCAGCAGTAGACAGGGGAACACCGGGGAGCTGTTTTTT.

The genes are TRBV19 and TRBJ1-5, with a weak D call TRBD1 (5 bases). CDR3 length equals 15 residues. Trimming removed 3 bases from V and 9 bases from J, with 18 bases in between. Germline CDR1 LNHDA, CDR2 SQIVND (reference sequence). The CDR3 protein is CASSIPQLGRGPQHF. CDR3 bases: TGTGCCAGTAGTATCCCTCAGCTGGGGCGCGGGCCCCAGCATTTT.

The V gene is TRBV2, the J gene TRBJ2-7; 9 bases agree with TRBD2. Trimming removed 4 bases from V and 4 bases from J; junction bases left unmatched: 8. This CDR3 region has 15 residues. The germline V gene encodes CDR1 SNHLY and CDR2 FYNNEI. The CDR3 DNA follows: TGTGCCAGCAGTGTTTCGGCGGGAGGGTCTTACGAGCAGTACTTC. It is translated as CASSVSAGGSYEQYF.

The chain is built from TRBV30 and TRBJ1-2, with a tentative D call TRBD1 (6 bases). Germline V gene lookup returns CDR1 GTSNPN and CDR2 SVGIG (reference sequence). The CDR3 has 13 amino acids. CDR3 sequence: CAQPTGYNYGYTF. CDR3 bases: TGTGCTCAACCGACAGGTTATAACTATGGCTACACCTTC.

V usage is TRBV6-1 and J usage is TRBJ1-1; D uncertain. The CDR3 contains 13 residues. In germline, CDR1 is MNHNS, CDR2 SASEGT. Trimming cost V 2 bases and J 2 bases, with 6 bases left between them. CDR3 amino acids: CASSENLNTEAFF. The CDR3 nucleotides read TGTGCCAGCAGTGAAAATCTAAACACTGAAGCTTTCTTT.

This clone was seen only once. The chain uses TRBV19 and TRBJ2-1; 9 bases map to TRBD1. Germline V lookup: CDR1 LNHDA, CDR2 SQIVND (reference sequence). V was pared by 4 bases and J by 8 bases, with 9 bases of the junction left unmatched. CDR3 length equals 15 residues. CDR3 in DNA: TGTGCCAGTAGTAACCGGGACAGGGAATATGATGAGCAGTTCTTC. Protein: CASSNRDREYDEQFF.

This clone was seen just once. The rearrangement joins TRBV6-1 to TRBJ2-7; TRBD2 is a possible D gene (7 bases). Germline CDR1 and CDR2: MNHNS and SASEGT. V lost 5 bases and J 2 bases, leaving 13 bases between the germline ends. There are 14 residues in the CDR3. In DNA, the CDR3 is TGTGCCAGCAGTCAGGGGAGGGGCACCTACGAGCAGTACTTC. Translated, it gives CASSQGRGTYEQYF.

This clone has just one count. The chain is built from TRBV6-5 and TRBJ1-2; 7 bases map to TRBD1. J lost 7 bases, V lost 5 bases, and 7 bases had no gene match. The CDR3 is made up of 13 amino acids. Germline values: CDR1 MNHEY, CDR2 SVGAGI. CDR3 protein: CASSRQGNLGYTF. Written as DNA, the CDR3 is TGTGCCAGCAGTCGACAGGGAAATCTTGGCTACACCTTC.

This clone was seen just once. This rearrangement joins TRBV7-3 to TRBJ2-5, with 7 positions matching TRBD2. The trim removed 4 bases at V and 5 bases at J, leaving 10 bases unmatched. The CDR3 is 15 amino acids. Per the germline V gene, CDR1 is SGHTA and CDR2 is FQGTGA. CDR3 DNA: TGTGCCAGCAGCTCCTCGGGACTATTCACCGAGACCCAGTACTTC. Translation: CASSSSGLFTETQYF.

The CDR3 region has the DNA TGTGCCAGCAGGAACCAGGCCGGAAATTCACCCCTCCACTTT. This codes for CASRNQAGNSPLHF. The chain employs TRBV6-4 and TRBJ1-6, with unresolved D. Germline CDR1 reads MRHNA; CDR2 reads SNTAGT. This CDR3 is built from 14 residues. Trimming shortened V by 6 bases and J by 7 bases, and 13 bases separated the two germline ends.

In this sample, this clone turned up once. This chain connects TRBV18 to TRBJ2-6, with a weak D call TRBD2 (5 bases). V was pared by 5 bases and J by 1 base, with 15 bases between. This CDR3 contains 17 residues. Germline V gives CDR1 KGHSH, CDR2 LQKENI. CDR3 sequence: CASSAAVVGSGANVLTF. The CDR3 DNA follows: TGTGCCAGCTCAGCAGCGGTAGTGGGATCTGGGGCCAACGTCCTGACTTTC.

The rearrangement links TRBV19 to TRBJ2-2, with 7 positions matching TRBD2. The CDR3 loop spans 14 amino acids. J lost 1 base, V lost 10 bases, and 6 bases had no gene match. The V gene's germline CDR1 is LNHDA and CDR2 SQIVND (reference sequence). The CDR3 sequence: CANSGRVNTGELFF. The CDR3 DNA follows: TGTGCCAATTCAGGGAGGGTGAACACCGGGGAGCTGTTTTTT.

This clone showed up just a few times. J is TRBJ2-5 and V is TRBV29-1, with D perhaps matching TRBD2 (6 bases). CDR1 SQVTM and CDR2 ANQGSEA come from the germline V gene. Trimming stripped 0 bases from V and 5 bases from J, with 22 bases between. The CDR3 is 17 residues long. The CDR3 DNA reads TGCAGCGTTGAAGAAGGTCGGAGGGGCCGATCGAGGGAGACCCAGTACTTC. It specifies CSVEEGRRGRSRETQYF.

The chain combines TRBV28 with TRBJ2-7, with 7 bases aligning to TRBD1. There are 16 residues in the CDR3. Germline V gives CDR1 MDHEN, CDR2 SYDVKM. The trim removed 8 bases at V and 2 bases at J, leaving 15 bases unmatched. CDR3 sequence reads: CASRNRQTGPTYEQYF. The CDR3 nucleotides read TGTGCCAGCCGAAACCGCCAGACAGGGCCAACCTACGAGCAGTACTTC.

As DNA, the CDR3 is TGTGCCACCCTGTTGACCGGCGGGCCCTACGAGCAGTACTTC. Amino acids: CATLLTGGPYEQYF. The genes are TRBV7-8 and TRBJ2-7; possibly TRBD2 for D (5 bases). CDR3 length: 14 amino acids. V shed 10 bases and J shed 2 bases, with 18 bases lying between them. The V gene's germline CDR1 is SGHVS and CDR2 FQNEAQ.

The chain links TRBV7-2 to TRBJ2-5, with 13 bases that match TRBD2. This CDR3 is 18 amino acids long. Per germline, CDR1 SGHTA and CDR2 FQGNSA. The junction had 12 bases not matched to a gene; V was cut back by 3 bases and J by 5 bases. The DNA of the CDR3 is TGTGCCAGCAGCTTGCAATTTCGGACTAGCGGGAGTAGGGAGACCCAGTACTTC. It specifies CASSLQFRTSGSRETQYF.

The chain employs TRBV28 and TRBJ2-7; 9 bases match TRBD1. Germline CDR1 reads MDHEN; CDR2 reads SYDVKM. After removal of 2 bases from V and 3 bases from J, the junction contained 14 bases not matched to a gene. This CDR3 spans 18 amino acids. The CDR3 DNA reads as TGTGCCAGCAGTTTAGAACGGGACAGGGTGATTGGGAACTACGAGCAGTACTTC. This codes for CASSLERDRVIGNYEQYF.

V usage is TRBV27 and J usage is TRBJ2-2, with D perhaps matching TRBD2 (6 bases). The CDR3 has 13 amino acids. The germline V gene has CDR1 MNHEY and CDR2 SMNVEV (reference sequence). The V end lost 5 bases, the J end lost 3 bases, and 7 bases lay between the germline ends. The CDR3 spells CASSLAHTGELFF. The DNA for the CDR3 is TGTGCCAGCAGTCTAGCGCACACCGGGGAGCTGTTTTTT.

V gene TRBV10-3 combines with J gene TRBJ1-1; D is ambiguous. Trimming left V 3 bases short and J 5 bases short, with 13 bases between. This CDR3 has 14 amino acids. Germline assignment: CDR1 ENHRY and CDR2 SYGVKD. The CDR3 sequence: CAISDLPPGTEAFF. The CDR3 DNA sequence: TGTGCCATCAGTGATTTACCCCCGGGGACTGAAGCTTTCTTT.

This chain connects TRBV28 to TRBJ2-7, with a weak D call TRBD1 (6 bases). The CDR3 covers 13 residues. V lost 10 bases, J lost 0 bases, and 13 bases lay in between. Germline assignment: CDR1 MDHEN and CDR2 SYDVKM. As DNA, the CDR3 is TGTGCCACCGCTACAGGGAGCTCCTACGAGCAGTACTTC. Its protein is CATATGSSYEQYF. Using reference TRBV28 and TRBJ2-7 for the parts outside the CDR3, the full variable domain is DVKVTQSSRYLVKRTGEKVFLECVQDMDHENMFWYRQDPGLGLRLIYFSYDVKMKEKGDIPEGYSVSREKKERFSLILESASTNQTSMYLCATATGSSYEQYFGPGTRLTVT.

CDR3 nucleotides: TGTGCCAGCAGTTTAAGACAGGGGGTTGGCTACACCTTC. This sequence encodes CASSLRQGVGYTF. V usage is TRBV28 and J usage is TRBJ1-2; TRBD1 matches at 9 bases. Trimming removed 2 bases from V and 7 bases from J; junction bases left unmatched: 2. The V gene's germline CDR1 is MDHEN and CDR2 SYDVKM. This CDR3 has 13 amino acids.

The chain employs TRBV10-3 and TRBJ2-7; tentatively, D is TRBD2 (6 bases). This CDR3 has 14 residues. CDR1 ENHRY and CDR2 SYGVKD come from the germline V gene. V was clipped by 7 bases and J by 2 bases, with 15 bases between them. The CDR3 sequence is CAIKFGGNTYEQYF. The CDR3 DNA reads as TGTGCCATCAAATTCGGCGGGAACACCTACGAGCAGTACTTC.

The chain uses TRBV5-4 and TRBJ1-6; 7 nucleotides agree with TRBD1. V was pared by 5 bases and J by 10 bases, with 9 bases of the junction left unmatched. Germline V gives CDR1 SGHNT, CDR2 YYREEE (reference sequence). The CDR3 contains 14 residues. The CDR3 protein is CASSFTGVLSPLHF. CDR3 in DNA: TGTGCCAGCAGTTTTACAGGGGTTTTGTCACCCCTCCACTTT.

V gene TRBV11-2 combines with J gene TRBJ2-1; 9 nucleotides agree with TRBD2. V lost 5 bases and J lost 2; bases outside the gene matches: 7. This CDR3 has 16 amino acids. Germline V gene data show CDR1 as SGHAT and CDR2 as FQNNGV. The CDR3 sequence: CASSVTLAGAYNEQFF. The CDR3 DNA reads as TGTGCCAGCAGCGTAACACTAGCGGGTGCCTACAATGAGCAGTTCTTC.

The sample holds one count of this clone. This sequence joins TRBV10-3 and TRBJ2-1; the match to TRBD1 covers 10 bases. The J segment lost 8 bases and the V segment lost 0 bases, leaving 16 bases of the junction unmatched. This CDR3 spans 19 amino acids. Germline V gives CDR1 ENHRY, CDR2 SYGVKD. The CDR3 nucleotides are TGTGCCATCAGTGAGTCGAAGCGCCTGACAGGGGGCTTCGGCGATGAGCAGTTCTTC. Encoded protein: CAISESKRLTGGFGDEQFF.

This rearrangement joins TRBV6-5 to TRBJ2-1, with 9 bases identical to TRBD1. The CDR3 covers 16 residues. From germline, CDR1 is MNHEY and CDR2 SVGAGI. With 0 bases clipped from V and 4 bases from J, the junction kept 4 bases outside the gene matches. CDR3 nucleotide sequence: TGTGCCAGCAGTTACTCGCGACAGGGGGGATACAATGAGCAGTTCTTC. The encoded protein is CASSYSRQGGYNEQFF.